The rows below give T cell receptor beta chains drawn from one sample of a study of control samples from healthy donors and cancer patients. The data were produced by immunoSEQ multiplex PCR, yet TCRdb's version contains in-frame clones alone and is incomplete. The data contain 50,000 to 65,000 clones, approximately 90% of them singletons. The sample was PBMCs. The receptors here all came from a woman aged 45-59 years with colorectal cancer. Both conserved end residues are part of each CDR3. Fields, in order: clone size, D gene, J gene, V gene, CDR3 protein, CDR3 DNA. A D gene is named only where the DNA matches it firmly. Clone size appears in some rows only: once, few, many, or a class for an expanded clone.

few,TRBD2,TRBJ2-1,TRBV2,CASSELGGGPWGNEQFF,TGTGCCAGCAGTGAACTAGGCGGGGGGCCCTGGGGCAATGAGCAGTTCTTC
-,-,TRBJ2-5,TRBV10-3,CAISEPKHQTQYF,TGTGCCATCAGTGAGCCCAAGCACCAGACCCAGTACTTC
-,-,TRBJ1-2,TRBV6-1,CASSEKPADYGYTF,TGTGCCAGCAGTGAGAAACCAGCAGACTATGGCTACACCTTC
-,-,TRBJ2-3,TRBV4-1,CASSQGAETQYF,TGCGCCAGCAGCCAAGGGGCAGAAACGCAGTATTTT
-,-,TRBJ2-7,TRBV11-2,CASRKAGTFPYEQYF,TGTGCCAGCCGAAAGGCTGGGACATTTCCCTACGAGCAGTACTTC
once,-,TRBJ1-1,TRBV12-3/TRBV12-4,CASRYTGIEAFF,TGTGCCAGCAGATACACAGGTATCGAAGCTTTCTTT
-,-,TRBJ1-3,TRBV15,CATSRVRDFGNTIYF,TGTGCCACCAGCAGGGTCCGGGACTTTGGAAACACCATATATTTT
-,-,TRBJ1-1,TRBV28,CASSLYIPNVANTEAFF,TGTGCCAGCAGTTTATATATACCTAACGTGGCGAACACTGAAGCTTTCTTT
-,TRBD2,TRBJ2-1,TRBV19,CASSTSGREGSYNEQFF,TGTGCCAGTAGCACTAGCGGCCGCGAGGGGTCCTACAATGAGCAGTTCTTC
-,TRBD2,TRBJ2-1,TRBV3-1/TRBV3-2,CASSQDSVSGRSGEQFF,TGTGCCAGCAGCCAAGATTCGGTGAGCGGGAGGTCCGGTGAGCAGTTCTTC
-,TRBD1,TRBJ1-6,TRBV9,CASRTGTANSPLHF,TGTGCCAGCAGAACCGGGACAGCAAATTCACCCCTCCACTTT
-,-,TRBJ2-5,TRBV7-3,CASSPRQGMIETQYF,TGTGCCAGCAGCCCCCGCCAGGGTATGATAGAGACCCAGTACTTC
-,-,TRBJ2-7,TRBV28,CASSFSYEQYF,TGTGCCAGCAGCTTCTCCTACGAGCAGTACTTC
once,-,TRBJ2-5,TRBV19,CASSIAGDRETQYF,TGTGCCAGTAGTATAGCGGGGGATAGGGAGACCCAGTACTTC
few,TRBD2,TRBJ2-3,TRBV5-1,CASSPRRGLAFSTQYF,TGCGCCAGCAGCCCTAGGAGGGGACTAGCTTTTAGCACGCAGTATTTT
-,TRBD2,TRBJ2-1,TRBV11-2,CASSKTRAGATYNEQFF,TGTGCCAGCAGCAAAACCCGAGCGGGAGCGACCTACAATGAGCAGTTCTTC
-,TRBD1,TRBJ2-5,TRBV5-4,CASSLIGTGKGETQYF,TGTGCCAGCAGCTTGATTGGGACAGGAAAGGGAGAGACCCAGTACTTC
-,-,TRBJ1-2,TRBV12-3/TRBV12-4,CASSLLKVGGYTF,TGTGCCAGCAGTTTACTGAAAGTGGGGGGCTACACCTTC
-,TRBD2,TRBJ2-5,TRBV11-1,CASSATSGETQYF,TGTGCCAGCAGCGCCACTAGCGGTGAGACCCAGTACTTC